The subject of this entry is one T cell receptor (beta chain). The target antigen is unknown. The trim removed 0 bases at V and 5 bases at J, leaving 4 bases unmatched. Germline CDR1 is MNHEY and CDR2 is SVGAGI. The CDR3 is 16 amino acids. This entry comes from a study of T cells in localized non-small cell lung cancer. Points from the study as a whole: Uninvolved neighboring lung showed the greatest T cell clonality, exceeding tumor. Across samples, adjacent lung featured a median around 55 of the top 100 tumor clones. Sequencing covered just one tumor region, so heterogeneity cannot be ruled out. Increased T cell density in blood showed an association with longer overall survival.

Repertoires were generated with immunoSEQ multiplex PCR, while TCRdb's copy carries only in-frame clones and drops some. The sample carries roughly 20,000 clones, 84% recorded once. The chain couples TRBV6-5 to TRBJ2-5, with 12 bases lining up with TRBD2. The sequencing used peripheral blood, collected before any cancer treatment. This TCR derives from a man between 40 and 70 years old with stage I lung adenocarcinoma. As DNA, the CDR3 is TGTGCCAGCAGTTACTCTTGGACTAGCGGGGTTGAGACCCAGTACTTC. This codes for CASSYSWTSGVETQYF.